This TCR beta chain was profiled in a study of cytomegalovirus exposure and HLA in healthy donors. Study conclusions and caveats: Later work associated roughly 17,000 TCR beta sequences with HLA alleles at 0.05 false discovery rate. The analysis excluded some indistinguishable V segments, including TRBV6-2 and TRBV6-3. In vitro data verified a few CMV-associated chains as specific for CMV antigens.

Germline V gene lookup returns CDR1 SGHNT and CDR2 YYREEE (reference sequence). The length of the CDR3 is 19 residues. The V and J ends lost 7 bases and 12 bases, in that order; junction bases with no gene match: 30. Remarks on this clone: The antigen is not known.

PCR employed 60 Vbeta and 13 Jbeta primers. Profiling relied on immunoSEQ multiplex PCR, and the TCRdb table lists in-frame clones only, not all of them. This table holds over 55,000 clones, approximately 87% found once. This TCR derives from a man between 18 and 35 years old in good health and CMV-seronegative. Material: PBMCs. This chain joins TRBV5-4 and TRBJ2-1, with 8 bases matching TRBD2. In DNA form, the CDR3 reads TGTGCCAGCCCCGCCTTAGGTTCGCGGGGGGCCCGCGGGGAAGGTGTGCAGTTCTTC. It codes for CASPALGSRGARGEGVQFF.